These 10 T cell receptor beta chains were sequenced from one sample in a study of T cells expressing NK-cell markers. With the 5' RACE reads reprocessed, TCRdb shows one record per CDR3 protein and no DNA. There are hundreds of thousands of distinct CDR3 sequences in the sample, with around 4.9% held by the top ten. What was sequenced was blood T cells: a sorted CD56 or NKG2C T cell subset, CD4+ or CD8+ T cells, or bulk PBMC T cells (not recorded which). The source of these receptors is a man aged 18-70 years in good health.

The rearrangement links TRBV18 to TRBJ2-6. This CDR3 has 17 amino acids. The germline CDR1 and CDR2 sequences are KGHSH and LQKENI. This chain's CDR3 is CASSPLGVASGANVLTF.

This chain connects TRBV12-3 or TRBV12-4 to TRBJ2-7; as DNA is missing, the TRBD1 call by TCRdb cannot be tested. The CDR3 runs to 15 residues. The CDR3 spells CASSLVGDGTYEQYF.

The V call is TRBV25-1, the J call TRBJ1-2; TCRdb outputs TRBD1, but without DNA this stays unchecked. The CDR3 contains 14 residues. Germline-derived CDR1 and CDR2 are MGHDK and SYGVNS. The CDR3: CASSSQGARYGYTF.

The chain uses TRBV2 and TRBJ2-3; TCRdb returns TRBD2, unconfirmable since there is no DNA. Germline V CDR1 and CDR2: SNHLY, FYNNEI. The CDR3 has 14 amino acids. CDR3 region: CASSYLGSPDTQYF.

V gene TRBV2 combines with J gene TRBJ1-2; as DNA is missing, the TRBD1 call by TCRdb cannot be tested. CDR1 SNHLY and CDR2 FYNNEI come from the germline V gene. CDR3 length equals 18 residues. The CDR3 is CASRRTGVVVSSTYGYTF.

This chain connects TRBV18 to TRBJ2-6; TCRdb's D call of TRBD1 is untestable without DNA. CDR1 is KGHSH and CDR2 is LQKENI in the germline V gene. The CDR3 spans 17 residues. The CDR3: CASSPTGGSSGANVLTF.

The CDR3 sequence: CASSLGQIVGHHYEQYF. The chain combines TRBV5-1 with TRBJ2-7; TCRdb indicates TRBD1, and absent DNA this call remains unverified. There are 17 residues in the CDR3. The germline gives CDR1 SGHRS, CDR2 YFSETQ.

The rearrangement uses TRBV27 and TRBJ1-3; lacking DNA, the TRBD1 call made by TCRdb goes unchecked. Germline V gene data show CDR1 as MNHEY and CDR2 as SMNVEV (reference sequence). The CDR3 loop spans 17 amino acids. CDR3 protein: CASSCQLGTVSGNTIYF.

This chain links TRBV6-1 with TRBJ1-2; the D gene TCRdb calls, TRBD1, cannot be checked with no DNA. The CDR3 is made up of 15 amino acids. Germline CDR1 is MNHNS and CDR2 is SASEGT. This CDR3 reads CASSEARGTNYGYTF.

The CDR3 region is CSVGQGAGQPQHF. J is TRBJ1-5 and V is TRBV29-1; with no DNA, the TCRdb D assignment of TRBD1 cannot be verified. The CDR3 runs to 13 residues. Germline-derived CDR1 and CDR2 are SQVTM and ANQGSEA. Complete variable domain (other parts from reference TRBV29-1 and TRBJ1-5): SAVISQKPSRDICQRGTSLTIQCQVDSQVTMMFWYRQQPGQSLTLIATANQGSEATYESGFVIDKFPISRPNLTFSTLTVSNMSPEDSSIYLCSVGQGAGQPQHFGDGTRLSIL.